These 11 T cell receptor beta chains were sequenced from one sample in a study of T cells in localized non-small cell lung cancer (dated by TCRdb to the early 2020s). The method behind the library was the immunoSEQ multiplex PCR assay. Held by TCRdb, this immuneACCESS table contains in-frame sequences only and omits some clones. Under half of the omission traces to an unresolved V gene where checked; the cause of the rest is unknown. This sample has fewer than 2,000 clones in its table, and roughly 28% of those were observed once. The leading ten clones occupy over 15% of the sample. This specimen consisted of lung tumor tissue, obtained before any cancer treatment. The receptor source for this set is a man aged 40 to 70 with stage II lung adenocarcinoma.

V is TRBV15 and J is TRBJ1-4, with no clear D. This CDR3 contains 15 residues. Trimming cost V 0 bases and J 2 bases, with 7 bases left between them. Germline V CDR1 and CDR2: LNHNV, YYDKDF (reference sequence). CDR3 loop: CATSRDRATNEKLFF. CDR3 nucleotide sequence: TGTGCCACCAGCAGAGATAGGGCCACTAATGAAAAACTGTTTTTT.

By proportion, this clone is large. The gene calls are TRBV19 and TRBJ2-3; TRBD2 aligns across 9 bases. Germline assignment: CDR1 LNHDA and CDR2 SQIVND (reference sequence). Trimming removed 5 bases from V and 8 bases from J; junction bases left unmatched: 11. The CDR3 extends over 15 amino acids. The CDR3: CASSLLERGDGTQYF. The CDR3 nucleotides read TGTGCCAGTAGTCTGTTGGAGCGGGGGGACGGTACGCAGTATTTT.

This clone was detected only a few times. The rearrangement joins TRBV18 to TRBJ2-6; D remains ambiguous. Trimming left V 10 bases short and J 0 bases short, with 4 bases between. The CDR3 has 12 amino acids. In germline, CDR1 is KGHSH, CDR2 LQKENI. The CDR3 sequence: CATSSGANVLTF. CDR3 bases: TGTGCCACGTCCTCTGGGGCCAACGTCCTGACTTTC.

Written as DNA, the CDR3 is TGTGCCAGCAGCTTAGATACTACAGGCAATCAGCCCCAGCATTTT. Amino acid sequence: CASSLDTTGNQPQHF. This chain uses TRBV11-3 with TRBJ1-5; D unresolved. V lost 0 bases and J lost 2, with 8 bases in between. CDR1 and CDR2 from the germline V gene are SGHNT and YENEEA. This CDR3 region has 15 residues.

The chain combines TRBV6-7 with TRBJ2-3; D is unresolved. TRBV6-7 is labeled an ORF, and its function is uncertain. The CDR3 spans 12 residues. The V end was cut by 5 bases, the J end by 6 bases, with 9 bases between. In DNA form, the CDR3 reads TGTGCCAGCAGTGCTACTTTGGATACGCAGTATTTT. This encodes CASSATLDTQYF.

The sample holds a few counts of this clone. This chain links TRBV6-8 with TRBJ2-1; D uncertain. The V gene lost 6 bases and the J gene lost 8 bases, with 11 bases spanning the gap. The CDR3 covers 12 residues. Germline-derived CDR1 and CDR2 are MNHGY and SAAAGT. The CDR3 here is CASRCPCDEQFF. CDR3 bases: TGTGCCAGCAGGTGTCCGTGCGATGAGCAGTTCTTC.

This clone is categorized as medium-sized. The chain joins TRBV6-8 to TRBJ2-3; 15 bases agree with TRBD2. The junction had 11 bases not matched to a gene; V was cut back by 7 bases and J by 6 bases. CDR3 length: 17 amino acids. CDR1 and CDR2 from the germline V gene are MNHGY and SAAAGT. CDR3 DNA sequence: TGTGCCAGCACCTTACGGGGACTAGCGGGAGGAACGGATACGCAGTATTTT. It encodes CASTLRGLAGGTDTQYF.

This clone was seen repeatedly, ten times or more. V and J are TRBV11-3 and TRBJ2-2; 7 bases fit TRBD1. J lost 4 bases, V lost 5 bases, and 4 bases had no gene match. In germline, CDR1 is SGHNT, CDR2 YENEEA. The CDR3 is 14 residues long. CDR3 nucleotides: TGTGCCAGCAGCCTGACAGGGATCACCGGGGAGCTGTTTTTT. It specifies CASSLTGITGELFF.

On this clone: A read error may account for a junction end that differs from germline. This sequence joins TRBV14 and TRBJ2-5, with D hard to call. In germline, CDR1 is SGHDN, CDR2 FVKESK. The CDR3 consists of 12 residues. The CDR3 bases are TGTGCCAGTAGCCAAGTGAGGGAGACCCAGTACTTC. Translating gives CASSQVRETQYF.

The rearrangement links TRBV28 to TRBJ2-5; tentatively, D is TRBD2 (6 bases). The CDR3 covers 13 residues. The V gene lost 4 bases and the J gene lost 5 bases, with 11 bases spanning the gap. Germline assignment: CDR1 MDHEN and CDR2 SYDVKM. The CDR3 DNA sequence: TGTGCCAGCAGTTCATGGGACTTCGAGACCCAGTACTTC. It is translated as CASSSWDFETQYF.

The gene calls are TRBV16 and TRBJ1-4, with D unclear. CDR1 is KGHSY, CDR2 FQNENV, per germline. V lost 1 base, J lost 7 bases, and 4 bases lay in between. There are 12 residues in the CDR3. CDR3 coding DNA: TGTGCCAGCAGCCAATTAGGTGAAAAACTGTTTTTT. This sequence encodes CASSQLGEKLFF. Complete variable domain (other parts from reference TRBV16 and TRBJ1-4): GEEVAQTPKHLVRGEGQKAKLYCAPIKGHSYVFWYQQVLKNEFKFLISFQNENVFDETGMPKERFSAKCLPNSPCSLEIQATKLEDSAVYFCASSQLGEKLFFGSGTQLSVL.